A selection of T cell receptor beta chains follows, all from one sample in a study of response to subunit inactivated influenza vaccine. TCRdb used MiXCR to reprocess the RT-PCR reads, holding one entry per CDR3 protein. Among 450,000 to 600,000 distinct CDR3 sequences listed, less than 10% were seen once. The specimen comprised PBMCs from blood, sampled roughly 24 months after vaccination. The receptors originated from a man between 45 and 75 years old who received an inactivated influenza vaccine. Each CDR3 is given with its conserved first and last residue. Fields, in order: V gene, J gene, CDR3 protein.

TRBV5-1	TRBJ2-2	CASSPRGGRTGELFF
TRBV29-1	TRBJ1-1	CSVVTGGTEAFF
TRBV28	TRBJ2-7	CASSLFPGQGYEQYF
TRBV25-1	TRBJ1-2	CASSRGVSYGYTF
TRBV6-2/TRBV6-3	TRBJ2-5	CASSFQPGLPQPF
TRBV7-9	TRBJ2-3	CASSLERGGRDTQYF
TRBV29-1	TRBJ2-7	CSVGFVSLSRYEQYF
TRBV4-3	TRBJ2-5	CASSQDWASGAETQYF
TRBV5-5	TRBJ2-6	CASSRKGDSGANVLTF
TRBV15	TRBJ2-7	CATSHPDRDYEQYF
TRBV15	TRBJ2-1	CATSLTGRNNEQFF
TRBV7-3	TRBJ2-1	CASCPQSGSSYNEQFF
TRBV7-3	TRBJ2-3	CASSHLGSTDTQYF
TRBV7-2	TRBJ2-1	CASSLFVGSSYNEQFF
TRBV7-9	TRBJ1-1	CASFGQGERPNTEAFF
TRBV3-1	TRBJ1-2	CASSQTGTDPHGYTF
TRBV20-1	TRBJ2-7	CSAPRGIDEQYF
TRBV7-8	TRBJ1-4	CASSTRREANEKLFF
TRBV14	TRBJ2-7	CASSQDNWYEQYF
TRBV3-1	TRBJ2-7	CASSQGVGKIGEQYF
TRBV18	TRBJ2-4	CASSPDRAGNIQYF
TRBV2	TRBJ2-5	CASSEGEALKETQYF
TRBV7-8	TRBJ1-5	CASSGTGRRTNQPQHF
TRBV20-1	TRBJ1-3	CSASRDVGNTIYF
TRBV6-1	TRBJ2-4	CASRRDSRPKNIQYF
TRBV20-1	TRBJ1-2	CSGQTRSYGYTF
TRBV5-1	TRBJ2-7	CASRPTSGSYEQYF
TRBV7-8	TRBJ1-5	CASSSGTEFSNQPQHF
TRBV21-1	TRBJ2-2	CATTILSGVERELFF
TRBV7-7	TRBJ2-3	CASSLVAWDTDTQYF
TRBV10-3	TRBJ2-7	CAISDPYSGSSYEQYF
TRBV6-1	TRBJ2-7	CASGFGRRRDYEQYF
TRBV28	TRBJ1-5	CASSPGPGQGGRNQPQHF
TRBV20-1	TRBJ1-5	CSARDPRGVSQPQHF
TRBV6-5	TRBJ2-5	CASSTWTGQETQYF
TRBV7-2	TRBJ2-5	CASSLARGPETQYF
TRBV2	TRBJ2-1	CARRTVYNEQFF
TRBV21-1	TRBJ2-5	CARSRGWEQETQYF
TRBV7-2	TRBJ2-2	CASSQNWVGELFF
TRBV10-3	TRBJ2-7	CAIRTGTGTYEQYF
TRBV15	TRBJ2-5	CATSGSSGGPAGTQYF
TRBV3-1	TRBJ2-7	CASSPRRLTNYEQYF
TRBV7-9	TRBJ2-3	CASSPRGKRGGPDTQYF
TRBV20-1	TRBJ2-7	CSAMSGASSYEQYF
TRBV24-1	TRBJ2-2	CATRNTGQAGELFF
TRBV29-1	TRBJ2-3	CSAGSSGTDTQYF
TRBV5-8	TRBJ2-7	CASSYMKGFEQYF
TRBV29-1	TRBJ2-3	CSVETDSTDTQYF
TRBV5-6	TRBJ1-1	CASSPGRISEAFF